One T cell receptor (beta chain) is described in this entry. This clone has only a few counts. Its antigen remains unidentified. Base qualities are not recorded, but no much larger clone differs from it by a single base. Libraries were prepared through the immunoSEQ multiplex PCR assay. The original pipeline was this. A statistical classification framework was developed to diagnose cytomegalovirus status using the catalog of TCR beta chain sequences. The immuneACCESS repertoire file appears here via TCRdb, limited to in-frame rearrangements. These files lack a portion of the clones; in checked studies, under half of the deficit traces to unresolved V genes, and the cause of the others is not known. V and J calls and clone size are those listed in that table; D and trimming were worked out from the DNA. Counted in this sample were more than 95,000 clones; roughly 95% of them appeared once. The ten most abundant clones make up 1.5% to 2% of the sample.

The donors were included in the validation cohort of over a hundred subjects, a group kept apart from the roughly 670-subject first cohort. These data originate in a study of cytomegalovirus exposure and HLA in healthy donors (dated by TCRdb to about 2017). As for the study more broadly: According to a later analysis, one platform produced both the 120 validation repertoires and the approximately 600 repertoires of the first cohort. To predict cytomegalovirus infection status, the study combined high-throughput TCR immunosequencing, statistical association of individual TCRs with disease status, and machine learning. The study aimed to test whether signatures of past pathogen exposure could be identified by cataloging public T cell receptors. Besides the first cohort of about 730 subjects, a separate validation cohort made up of about 120 different subjects was used. What the authors observed across the whole study: In the study, 164 TCR beta chains were listed as associated with cytomegalovirus. In a later analysis, TCRs clustered in the first cohort were found to also tend to co-occur in the roughly 130 validation repertoires, with 94% of cluster scores above 0. Across donors, most TCR sequences were observed very rarely, whereas some public TCRs were present in many individuals. In both the original and validation cohorts, the classifier was reported to diagnose cytomegalovirus status with high specificity and sensitivity. Three of the identified cytomegalovirus-associated TCR beta chains were confirmed in vitro to be specific for cytomegalovirus antigens. The authors suggested that the approach could potentially be extended to other disease states and immunological phenotypes. A later analysis lacked HLA typing for the validation cohort, so it scored co-occurrence in that cohort across all 120 or so repertoires.

Reading the germline V gene (reference sequence) gives CDR1 MNHEY and CDR2 SMNVEV. From its cysteine to its phenylalanine, the CDR3 spans 16 amino acids. Solely the CDR3 DNA is kept, with 48 bases framed from the first base. V is pruned by 3 bases and J by 8 bases, leaving 10 bases of the junction without a gene match. This receptor was identified in a young man in good health and CMV-seronegative. The chain uses TRBV27 and TRBJ1-2; TRBD1 matches 12 bases in the middle. The sample was PBMCs. CDR3 loop: CASSFSRDRGQGGYTF. The nucleotide sequence is TGTGCCAGCAGTTTCTCCCGGGACAGGGGGCAAGGGGGCTACACCTTC.